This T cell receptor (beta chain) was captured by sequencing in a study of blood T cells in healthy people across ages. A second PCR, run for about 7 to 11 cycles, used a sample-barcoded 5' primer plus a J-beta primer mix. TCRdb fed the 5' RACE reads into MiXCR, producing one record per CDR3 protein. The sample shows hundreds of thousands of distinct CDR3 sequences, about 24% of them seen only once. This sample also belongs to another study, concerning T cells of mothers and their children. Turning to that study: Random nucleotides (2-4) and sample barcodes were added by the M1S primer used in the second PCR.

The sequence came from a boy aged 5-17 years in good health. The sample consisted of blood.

This CDR3 is CASSEKKRGGVDEKLFF. DNA of the CDR3: TGTGCCAGCAGCGAGAAAAAACGAGGGGGCGTGGATGAAAAACTGTTTTTT. This chain uses TRBV21-1 with TRBJ1-4; the D segment call TRBD1 is taken from the table without a DNA check. TRBV21-1 is labeled a pseudogene. The CDR3 runs 17 residues.